This T cell receptor (beta chain) is drawn from a study of OX40 agonist ivuxolimab in advanced cancers. The overall study: People who had prior anti-PD-1, anti-PD-L1 or anti-CTLA-4 therapy could take part, and around 40% had some.

Measured with immunoSEQ multiplex PCR; TCRdb has only the in-frame clones, and not every one. The data hold about 68,000 clones, with approximately 90% observed a single time. Germline assignment: CDR1 SGHTS and CDR2 YDEGEE. The V end lost 0 bases, the J end lost 7 bases, and 11 bases lay between the germline ends. This CDR3 is 15 amino acids long. This sequence was found in an adult with an advanced solid tumor such as melanoma, head and neck, liver or kidney cancer. This rearrangement joins TRBV5-8 to TRBJ1-6; D is ambiguous. The source material was CD4+ or CD8+ T cells sorted from blood, sampled in a trial of the OX40 agonist ivuxolimab. CDR3 sequence reads: CASSLEGLSNSPLHF. As DNA, the CDR3 is TGTGCCAGCAGCTTGGAAGGGCTTAGCAATTCACCCCTCCACTTT.